This is a list of T cell receptor beta chains from one sample in a study of T cells in Graves' hyperthyroidism and ophthalmopathy. TCRdb recomputed calls from the multiplex PCR reads with MiXCR, one row per CDR3 protein. The table has 300,000 to 450,000 distinct CDR3 sequences, 17% seen once. Sequencing was done on a sample of blood. All receptors derive from a woman aged 25 to 45 with Graves' hyperthyroidism that later progressed to Graves' ophthalmopathy. Both conserved end residues are part of each CDR3. Fields, in order: V gene, J gene, clone size, D gene, CDR3 protein, CDR3 DNA. The D gene is left open where the match is weak. For some rows the clone size is stated as once, few or many, or as a class when expanded; others skip it.

TRBV10-3	TRBJ2-7	-	-	CAISDTGIRSYEQYF	TGTGCCATCAGTGACACAGGGATCCGTTCCTACGAGCAGTACTTC
TRBV27	TRBJ2-5	once	TRBD1	CASSLTTGYQETQYF	TGTGCCAGCAGTTTAACGACAGGGTACCAAGAGACCCAGTACTTC
TRBV5-1	TRBJ1-2	many	TRBD1	CASSLVPGQGSGYTF	TGCGCCAGCAGCTTGGTTCCGGGACAGGGGAGTGGCTACACCTTC
TRBV11-1	TRBJ2-5	many	TRBD2	CASSTRLAGGRETQYF	TGTGCCAGCAGCACTCGACTAGCGGGGGGGCGAGAGACCCAGTACTTC
TRBV18	TRBJ2-7	few	-	CASSPSDSYEQYF	TGTGCCAGCTCACCATCAGACTCCTACGAGCAGTACTTC
TRBV15	TRBJ1-2	many	TRBD1	CATSRDLYPNRGPNYGYTF	TGTGCCACCAGCAGAGATCTGTATCCAAACAGGGGGCCTAACTATGGCTACACCTTC
TRBV11-2	TRBJ2-7	many	-	CASSLGINYEQYF	TGTGCCAGCAGCTTAGGAATCAACTACGAGCAGTACTTC
TRBV12-3/TRBV12-4	TRBJ2-1	many	TRBD2	CASSLLAGVNNEQFF	TGTGCCAGCAGTCTGCTAGCGGGAGTCAACAATGAGCAGTTCTTC
TRBV9	TRBJ1-1	-	-	CASSVATGGTEAFF	TGTGCCAGCAGCGTAGCTACTGGGGGCACTGAAGCTTTCTTT
TRBV12-3/TRBV12-4	TRBJ2-4	many	-	CASSTPGGAIAKNIQYF	TGTGCCAGCAGTACCCCGGGCGGGGCGATAGCCAAAAACATTCAGTACTTC
TRBV28	TRBJ1-5	many	-	CASRPTVISNQPQHF	TGTGCCAGCAGGCCAACAGTGATTAGCAATCAGCCCCAGCATTTT
TRBV10-3	TRBJ2-3	many	-	CAISGEGGSTDTQYF	TGTGCCATCAGTGGGGAGGGGGGAAGCACAGATACGCAGTATTTT
TRBV13	TRBJ1-2	many	-	CASSFEGDYYGYTF	TGTGCCAGCAGCTTTGAAGGGGACTACTATGGCTACACCTTC
TRBV24-1	TRBJ2-5	many	TRBD1	CATSERYRGLEETQYF	TGTGCCACCAGTGAGCGGTACAGGGGGCTGGAAGAGACCCAGTACTTC
TRBV29-1	TRBJ2-4	many	TRBD1	CSVEHRGDFKNIQYF	TGCAGCGTTGAGCACAGGGGGGATTTTAAAAACATTCAGTACTTC
TRBV30	TRBJ2-2	-	-	CAWRRDGELFF	TGTGCCTGGAGGAGGGATGGGGAGCTGTTTTTT
TRBV18	TRBJ2-7	few	TRBD2	CASSELAEGPYEQYF	TGTGCCAGCTCAGAACTAGCGGAAGGGCCCTACGAGCAGTACTTC
TRBV4-1	TRBJ2-7	many	-	CASSQVQQGSRQYF	TGCGCCAGCAGCCAAGTTCAGCAGGGAAGTAGGCAGTACTTC
TRBV12-5	TRBJ2-1	many	TRBD2	CASGLGLAGNEQFF	TGTGCTAGTGGTTTGGGACTAGCGGGAAATGAGCAGTTCTTC
TRBV20-1	TRBJ2-1	-	-	CSASTYNEQFF	TGCAGTGCTAGCACCTACAATGAGCAGTTCTTC
TRBV3-1	TRBJ2-5	many	TRBD2	CASSPWTSGGYQETQYF	TGTGCCAGCAGCCCGTGGACTAGCGGGGGTTACCAAGAGACCCAGTACTTC
TRBV29-1	TRBJ1-5	few	-	CSVGGDSNQPQHF	TGCAGCGTTGGAGGGGATAGCAATCAGCCCCAGCATTTT
TRBV11-2	TRBJ1-2	-	-	CASSLEIGTDYGYTF	TGTGCCAGCAGCTTAGAAATTGGGACGGACTATGGCTACACCTTC
TRBV6-1	TRBJ2-2	many	-	CASSSLRHSNTGELFF	TGTGCCAGCAGCTCCTTACGCCATTCGAACACCGGGGAGCTGTTTTTT
TRBV20-1	TRBJ2-7	many	-	CSASVSHEQYF	TGCAGTGCTTCCGTTTCCCACGAGCAGTACTTC
TRBV29-1	TRBJ2-1	once	TRBD1	CSVRTTGNNEQFF	TGCAGCGTGAGAACGACAGGGAACAATGAGCAGTTCTTC
TRBV27	TRBJ2-5	few	-	CASSFDARGETQYF	TGTGCCAGCAGTTTTGACGCCAGAGGAGAGACCCAGTACTTC
TRBV6-6	TRBJ2-4	many	TRBD1	CASSYSGQNIQYF	TGTGCCAGCAGTTACTCGGGACAGAACATTCAGTACTTC